Shown below are 9 T cell receptor beta chains from a single sample sequenced in a study of blood T cell repertoires in COVID-19. The data were produced by immunoSEQ multiplex PCR, yet TCRdb's version contains in-frame clones alone and is incomplete. The sample consists of 100,000 to 150,000 clones, 65% to 85% of them appearing once. Sequencing was performed on peripheral blood. These receptors all come from an elderly woman with acute or convalescent COVID-19.

The chain employs TRBV3-1 (or the pseudogene TRBV3-2) and TRBJ2-7; 9 nucleotides match TRBD1. The CDR3 runs to 16 residues. From germline, CDR1 is LGHDT and CDR2 YNNKEL (reference sequence). The V segment lost 4 bases and the J segment 7 bases; nucleotides outside the gene matches: 14. The chain's CDR3 is CASSRSTGTGSREQYF. As DNA, the CDR3 is TGTGCCAGCAGCCGATCAACCGGGACAGGGTCGAGAGAGCAGTACTTC.

This chain connects TRBV9 to TRBJ1-5; maybe TRBD1 (5 bases). This CDR3 is built from 15 residues. Trimming stripped 3 bases from V and 4 bases from J, with 14 bases between. CDR1 is SGDLS and CDR2 is YYNGEE in the germline V gene. The CDR3 reads CASSDGGGVNQPQHF. DNA for the CDR3: TGTGCCAGCAGCGACGGTGGGGGGGTTAATCAGCCCCAGCATTTT.

The genes are TRBV4-1 and TRBJ2-3; D unclear. The V gene lost 2 bases and the J gene lost 2 bases, with 5 bases spanning the gap. Germline CDR1 reads MGHRA; CDR2 reads YSYEKL. This CDR3 contains 13 residues. CDR3 DNA: TGCGCCAGCAGCCAAAGAGTCACAGATACGCAGTATTTT. Translation: CASSQRVTDTQYF.

The chain links TRBV27 to TRBJ2-1; 9 nucleotides align to TRBD2. CDR3 length equals 15 residues. V lost 3 bases, J lost 4 bases, and 4 bases stayed unmatched. Per germline, CDR1 MNHEY and CDR2 SMNVEV (reference sequence). The CDR3 region is CASSFTSGWYNEQFF. The CDR3 DNA follows: TGTGCCAGCAGTTTTACTAGCGGGTGGTACAATGAGCAGTTCTTC.

The rearrangement joins TRBV11-3 to TRBJ2-1; tentatively, D is TRBD1 (6 bases). This CDR3 has 14 amino acids. The germline V and J ends were trimmed by 1 base and 4 bases, with 8 bases remaining between them. Per the germline V gene, CDR1 is SGHNT and CDR2 is YENEEA. CDR3 protein: CASSLAQGYNEQFF. As DNA, the CDR3 is TGTGCCAGCAGCTTAGCTCAGGGGTACAATGAGCAGTTCTTC. Using reference TRBV11-3 and TRBJ2-1 for the parts outside the CDR3, the full variable domain is EAGVVQSPRYKIIEKKQPVAFWCNPISGHNTLYWYLQNLGQGPELLIRYENEEAVDDSQLPKDRFSAERLKGVDSTLKIQPAELGDSAVYLCASSLAQGYNEQFFGPGTRLTVL.

The rearrangement uses TRBV19 and TRBJ2-7, with 10 bases that match TRBD1. The CDR3 loop spans 15 amino acids. Trimming at V came to 5 bases and at J to 3 bases, leaving 7 bases not matched to a gene. Germline loops: CDR1 LNHDA, CDR2 SQIVND (reference sequence). CDR3 region: CASSVSRDRGYEQYF. The CDR3 nucleotides are TGTGCCAGTAGTGTTAGCCGGGACAGGGGCTACGAGCAGTACTTC.

The rearrangement links TRBV9 to TRBJ1-4, with TRBD1 matching 7 bases. The germline CDR1 and CDR2 sequences are SGDLS and YYNGEE. There are 15 residues in the CDR3. J gave up 0 bases and V 2 bases, and 1 base lay outside the gene matches. This CDR3 reads CASSVGQTTNEKLFF. The CDR3, as DNA: TGTGCCAGCAGCGTGGGACAGACAACTAATGAAAAACTGTTTTTT.

The V gene is TRBV2, the J gene TRBJ1-2, with TRBD1 as a possible D gene (5 bases). The CDR3 contains 13 residues. Trimming removed 3 bases at V and 3 bases at J, with 8 bases between. Germline V gene sequence: CDR1 SNHLY, CDR2 FYNNEI. The CDR3 DNA follows: TGTGCCAGCAGTGAGGGCAGGGACTATGGCTACACCTTC. It translates to CASSEGRDYGYTF.

This sequence joins TRBV18 and TRBJ1-3; TRBD1 matches 9 bases. V lost 3 bases and J lost 10; bases outside the gene matches: 10. The V gene's germline CDR1 is KGHSH and CDR2 LQKENI. The length of the CDR3 is 15 residues. CDR3: CASSPPGQGFQTIYF. CDR3 DNA: TGTGCCAGCTCACCCCCGGGACAGGGTTTCCAGACCATATATTTT. The full variable domain, in which reference TRBV18 and TRBJ1-3 provide the parts outside the CDR3, is NAGVMQNPRHLVRRRGQEARLRCSPMKGHSHVYWYRQLPEEGLKFMVYLQKENIIDESGMPKERFSAEFPKEGPSILRIQQVVRGDSAAYFCASSPPGQGFQTIYFGEGSWLTVV.